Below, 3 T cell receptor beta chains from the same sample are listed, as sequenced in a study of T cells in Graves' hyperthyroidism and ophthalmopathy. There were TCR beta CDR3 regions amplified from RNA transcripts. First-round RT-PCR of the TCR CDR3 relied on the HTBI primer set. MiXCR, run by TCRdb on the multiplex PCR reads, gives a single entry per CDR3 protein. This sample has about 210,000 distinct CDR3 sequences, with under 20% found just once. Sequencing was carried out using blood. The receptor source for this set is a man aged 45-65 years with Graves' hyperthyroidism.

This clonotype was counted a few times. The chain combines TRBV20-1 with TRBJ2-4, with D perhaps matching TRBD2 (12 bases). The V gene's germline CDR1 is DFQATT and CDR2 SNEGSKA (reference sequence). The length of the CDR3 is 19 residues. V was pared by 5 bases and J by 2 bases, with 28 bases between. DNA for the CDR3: TGCAGTGCTTGGGACAGGGGGGTGCTAGCGGGAGGGCCCAAAAACATTCAGTACTTC. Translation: CSAWDRGVLAGGPKNIQYF.

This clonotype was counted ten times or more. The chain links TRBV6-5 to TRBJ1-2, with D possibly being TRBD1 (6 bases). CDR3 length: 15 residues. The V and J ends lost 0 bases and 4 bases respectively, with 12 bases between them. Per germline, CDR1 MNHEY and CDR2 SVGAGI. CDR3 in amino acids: CASSYSQGTPYGYTF. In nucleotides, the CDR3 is TGTGCCAGCAGTTACTCCCAGGGGACTCCCTATGGCTACACCTTC.

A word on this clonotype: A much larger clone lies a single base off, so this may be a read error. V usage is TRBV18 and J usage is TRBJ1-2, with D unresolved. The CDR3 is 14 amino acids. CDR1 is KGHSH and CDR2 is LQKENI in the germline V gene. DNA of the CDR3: TGTGCCAGCTCACCTTCACTGGGTAACTATGGCTGCACCTTC. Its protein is CASSPSLGNYGCTF.